Each of the 24 T cell receptor beta chains below was sequenced from the same sample in a study of CD8 T cells in ankylosing spondylitis (dated by TCRdb to about 2017). Library creation used 5' RACE. Reads for this sample came from an Illumina HiSeq 2500. TCRdb ran its own pipeline on the public reads, namely fastp trimming at Q25 and MiXCR clone calling, and kept in-frame beta chains. All rows with the same CDR3 protein become a single entry with the most common DNA and genes. For this sample there are approximately 400,000 distinct CDR3 sequences; roughly 17% appear just once. Clones ranked in the top ten supply approximately 0.93% of the sample. What the study reported, not specific to this receptor: Blood from ankylosing spondylitis patients appeared to be characterized by a TCR beta motif composed of eight or nine highly homologous amino acid variants.

The antigens of these receptors remain unknown. Sequenced sample: blood, either unsorted or a sorted T cell fraction (not recorded which). The source is a male donor with ankylosing spondylitis.

The chain joins TRBV5-1 to TRBJ2-7; 7 bases agree with TRBD1. This CDR3 contains 13 residues. The V and J ends lost 4 bases and 4 bases, in that order; junction bases with no gene match: 5. Germline assignment: CDR1 SGHRS and CDR2 YFSETQ. CDR3 sequence reads: CASSTRQGYEQYF. The CDR3 DNA follows: TGCGCCAGCAGCACCAGACAGGGATACGAGCAGTACTTC.

The V call is TRBV7-9, the J call TRBJ2-3; 9 bases line up with TRBD2. This CDR3 contains 15 residues. V gave up 4 bases and J gave up 4 bases; unmatched junction bases: 6. Germline values: CDR1 SEHNR, CDR2 FQNEAQ (reference sequence). The CDR3 is CASSSPSGTSDTQYF. The CDR3, as DNA: TGTGCCAGCAGCTCCCCTAGCGGGACATCAGATACGCAGTATTTT.

This clonotype was seen a few times. The chain uses TRBV6-1 and TRBJ2-2; the match to TRBD1 covers 10 bases. The CDR3 consists of 15 residues. In germline, CDR1 is MNHNS, CDR2 SASEGT. The junction had 10 bases not matched to a gene; V was cut back by 8 bases and J by 7 bases. As DNA, the CDR3 is TGTGCCAGCTCCCGGACAGGGGGAGCCGACGGGGAGCTGTTTTTT. The encoded protein is CASSRTGGADGELFF.

V is TRBV2 and J is TRBJ1-6, with TRBD1 identical over 7 bases. V dropped 4 bases and J dropped 7; count of bases not matched to a gene: 7. Germline V gives CDR1 SNHLY, CDR2 FYNNEI. The CDR3 consists of 15 residues. CDR3: CASSAGEGANSPLHF. DNA for the CDR3: TGTGCCAGCAGTGCCGGGGAGGGGGCGAATTCACCCCTCCACTTT. Full variable domain (outside the CDR3, taken from reference TRBV2 and TRBJ1-6): EPEVTQTPSHQVTQMGQEVILRCVPISNHLYFYWYRQILGQKVEFLVSFYNNEISEKSEIFDDQFSVERPDGSNFTLKIRSTKLEDSAMYFCASSAGEGANSPLHFGNGTRLTVT.

The chain is built from TRBV7-2 and TRBJ1-2; 9 bases fit TRBD1. Trimming at V came to 6 bases and at J to 4 bases, leaving 3 bases not matched to a gene. CDR1 and CDR2 (germline): SGHTA, FQGNSA. The CDR3 spans 13 residues. DNA for the CDR3: TGTGCCAGCAGACAGACAGGGGGCTATGGCTACACCTTC. Encoded protein: CASRQTGGYGYTF. The full variable domain, completed using reference TRBV7-2 and TRBJ1-2, is GAGVSQSPSNKVTEKGKDVELRCDPISGHTALYWYRQSLGQGLEFLIYFQGNSAPDKSGLPSDRFSAERTGGSVSTLTIQRTQQEDSAVYLCASRQTGGYGYTFGSGTRLTVV.

This clonotype was found a few times. The rearrangement links TRBV6-5 to TRBJ2-3; D unclear. CDR1 and CDR2 from the germline V gene are MNHEY and SVGAGI. Trimming removed 4 bases at V and 6 bases at J, with 17 bases between. The CDR3 sequence is 15 residues long. CDR3 protein: CASSSLSRQRDTQYF. The CDR3 region has the DNA TGTGCCAGCAGTTCCCTTTCGAGACAACGGGATACGCAGTATTTT.

Only a few counts were recorded for this clonotype. The chain carries TRBV6-1 and TRBJ1-6, with a weak D call TRBD1 (6 bases). The CDR3 has 15 amino acids. Germline CDR1 MNHNS, CDR2 SASEGT. V gave up 6 bases and J gave up 5 bases, with 14 bases separating them. The CDR3 is CASRRGSENNSPLHF. The CDR3 DNA reads TGTGCCAGCAGGAGGGGGTCTGAAAATAATTCACCCCTCCACTTT.

The chain joins TRBV25-1 to TRBJ1-1, with TRBD1 matching 7 bases. The CDR3 is 15 amino acids. Losses at the gene ends were 6 bases for V and 0 bases for J; bases not matched to a gene: 7. Germline assignment: CDR1 MGHDK and CDR2 SYGVNS. This chain's CDR3 is CASSGIGTVNTEAFF. The CDR3 nucleotides are TGTGCCAGCAGCGGAATTGGGACAGTGAACACTGAAGCTTTCTTT. The variable domain in full, with the rest retrieved from reference TRBV25-1 and TRBJ1-1, is EADIYQTPRYLVIGTGKKITLECSQTMGHDKMYWYQQDPGMELHLIHYSYGVNSTEKGDLSSESTVSRIRTEHFPLTLESARPSHTSQYLCASSGIGTVNTEAFFGQGTRLTVV.

In its sample, this clonotype was seen a few times. The V call is TRBV7-9, the J call TRBJ2-2; D perhaps matches TRBD2 (5 bases). CDR3 size: 15 residues. The germline V and J ends were trimmed by 4 bases and 2 bases, with 11 bases remaining between them. Germline-derived CDR1 and CDR2 are SEHNR and FQNEAQ (reference sequence). CDR3 bases: TGTGCCAGCAGCTCACCACGGGGTAACACCGGGGAGCTGTTTTTT. This gives the protein CASSSPRGNTGELFF.

This clonotype turned up a few times. This sequence joins TRBV4-2 and TRBJ2-7, with D perhaps matching TRBD1 (5 bases). Germline CDR1 and CDR2: LGHNA and YNFKEQ. There are 11 residues in the CDR3. Trimming shortened V by 8 bases and J by 6 bases, and 11 bases separated the two germline ends. CDR3 nucleotides: TGTGCCAGCCAGGGCGAAGGCGAGCAGTACTTC. It yields the protein CASQGEGEQYF.

This clonotype occurred a few times. The chain is built from TRBV2 and TRBJ2-3; TRBD1 agrees at 8 bases. This CDR3 is 14 amino acids long. V shed 11 bases, J shed 4 bases, and the junction held 11 bases outside the gene matches. Germline CDR1 and CDR2: SNHLY and FYNNEI. The CDR3 region is CAGRRDRSADTQYF. Written as DNA, the CDR3 is TGTGCCGGGCGCCGGGACAGGAGTGCAGATACGCAGTATTTT. The variable domain in full, completed from reference TRBV2 and TRBJ2-3, reads EPEVTQTPSHQVTQMGQEVILRCVPISNHLYFYWYRQILGQKVEFLVSFYNNEISEKSEIFDDQFSVERPDGSNFTLKIRSTKLEDSAMYFCAGRRDRSADTQYFGPGTRLTVL.

This clonotype was observed a few times. The chain carries TRBV24-1 and TRBJ2-7; the D gene is possibly TRBD2 (5 bases). The germline V and J ends were trimmed by 2 bases and 4 bases, with 20 bases remaining between them. This CDR3 has 17 residues. Germline V lookup: CDR1 KGHDR, CDR2 SFDVKD. The CDR3 bases are TGTGCCACCAGTGATTCTCGAGGGTCAGGTTCCGAATACGAGCAGTACTTC. As protein: CATSDSRGSGSEYEQYF.

J is TRBJ2-1 and V is TRBV10-3; the match to TRBD2 covers 13 bases. Per germline, CDR1 ENHRY and CDR2 SYGVKD. CDR3 length: 16 residues. Trimming cost V 7 bases and J 9 bases; bases outside gene matches: 12. The chain's CDR3 is CAITRGLAGAPGEQFF. The DNA of the CDR3 is TGTGCCATCACCCGAGGACTAGCGGGAGCCCCCGGTGAGCAGTTCTTC.

CDR3 coding DNA: TGCAGTGCCCCACGGGACAGGGAAGAGACCCAGTACTTC. Its translation is CSAPRDREETQYF. This rearrangement joins TRBV20-1 to TRBJ2-5; TRBD1 matches 9 bases. Germline CDR1 reads DFQATT; CDR2 reads SNEGSKA (reference sequence). Germline trimming cut 6 bases from V and 3 bases from J; bases unmatched to any gene: 5. This CDR3 contains 13 residues.

This chain joins TRBV28 and TRBJ2-7; D is unresolved. CDR1 and CDR2 from the germline V gene are MDHEN and SYDVKM. This CDR3 is 12 amino acids long. The V end was cut by 5 bases, the J end by 6 bases, with 11 bases between. As DNA, the CDR3 is TGTGCCAGCAGTGCCCATCCCCTCGAGCAGTACTTC. Translating gives CASSAHPLEQYF.

This clonotype has a count of ten or more. The chain has TRBV5-1 and TRBJ2-1; TRBD1 might be the D (6 bases). Deletions cut 6 bases from V and 3 bases from J, with 16 bases between. Germline loops: CDR1 SGHRS, CDR2 YFSETQ. There are 15 residues in the CDR3. CDR3 sequence: CASTQAGVVYNEQFF. The CDR3 DNA reads as TGCGCCAGCACCCAGGCAGGGGTGGTCTACAATGAGCAGTTCTTC. Filled out from reference TRBV5-1 and TRBJ2-1, the complete variable domain reads KAGVTQTPRYLIKTRGQQVTLSCSPISGHRSVSWYQQTPGQGLQFLFEYFSETQRNKGNFPGRFSGRQFSNSRSEMNVSTLELGDSALYLCASTQAGVVYNEQFFGPGTRLTVL.

In this sample, this clonotype turned up a few times. The junction departs from the called germline gene at one end, perhaps through a read error. The rearrangement uses TRBV5-1 and TRBJ2-5, with a tentative D call TRBD2 (6 bases). Per the germline V gene, CDR1 is SGHRS and CDR2 is YFSETQ. The CDR3 is made up of 16 amino acids. CDR3 amino acids: CASRLEGYGKQETQYF. In nucleotides, the CDR3 is TGCGCCAGCAGGTTGGAGGGGTACGGGAAACAAGAGACCCAGTACTTC.

V and J are TRBV20-1 and TRBJ1-1, with 8 bases identical to TRBD1. Trimming took 4 bases from V and 4 from J; bases not matched to a gene: 5. This CDR3 has 13 residues. The V gene's germline CDR1 is DFQATT and CDR2 SNEGSKA (reference sequence). CDR3 residues: CSAIRTGTTEAFF. As DNA, the CDR3 is TGCAGTGCTATCCGGACAGGGACCACTGAAGCTTTCTTT.

This clonotype was observed a few times. The chain combines TRBV9 with TRBJ2-1; 10 bases line up with TRBD1. CDR1 and CDR2 from the germline V gene are SGDLS and YYNGEE. With 2 bases clipped from V and 6 bases from J, the junction kept 8 bases outside the gene matches. The CDR3 has 16 amino acids. CDR3 nucleotides: TGTGCCAGCAGCGTCCGGGGGGACAGGGGTCTCAATGAGCAGTTCTTC. It is translated as CASSVRGDRGLNEQFF.

The chain joins TRBV4-2 to TRBJ2-7, with D maybe TRBD2 (5 bases). V lost 4 bases and J 0 bases, leaving 13 bases between the germline ends. Germline V gene data show CDR1 as LGHNA and CDR2 as YNFKEQ. The CDR3 is 15 amino acids. The CDR3 spells CASSPTAESSYEQYF. CDR3 coding DNA: TGTGCCAGCAGCCCCACAGCGGAAAGCTCCTACGAGCAGTACTTC.

In this sample, this clonotype turned up a few times. V and J are TRBV24-1 and TRBJ1-3, with TRBD1 as a possible D gene (5 bases). The CDR3 has 17 residues. Germline V gene lookup returns CDR1 KGHDR and CDR2 SFDVKD. With 3 bases removed from V and 0 bases from J, the gap between germline ends came to 14 bases. The CDR3 sequence is CATSDPRDGGSGNTIYF. In DNA form, the CDR3 reads TGTGCCACCAGTGATCCCCGGGACGGCGGCTCTGGAAACACCATATATTTT.

In the case of this clonotype: One end of the junction is discordant with germline, which a read error may explain. The chain recombines TRBV15 with TRBJ2-5, with 8 bases lining up with TRBD2. Germline V CDR1 and CDR2: LNHNV, YYDKDF (reference sequence). The CDR3 spans 18 residues. CDR3 sequence: CATSGERAVAGSRGTQYF. The DNA for the CDR3 is TGTGCCACCAGCGGAGAAAGGGCGGTAGCGGGATCCCGGGGGACCCAGTACTTC. The full variable domain, completed using reference TRBV15 and TRBJ2-5, is DAMVIQNPRYQVTQFGKPVTLSCSQTLNHNVMYWYQQKSSQAPKLLFHYYDKDFNNEADTPDNFQSRRPNTSFCFLDIRSPGLGDTAMYLCATSGERAVAGSRGTQYFGPGTRLLVL.

The rearrangement joins TRBV5-6 to TRBJ2-1; 12 bases line up with TRBD2. This CDR3 is 18 amino acids long. Germline-derived CDR1 and CDR2 are SGHDT and YYEEEE. J gave up 2 bases and V 4 bases, and 10 bases lay outside the gene matches. The CDR3 nucleotides read TGTGCCAGCAGCACCCGGACTAGCGGGACCCCTCCCTACAATGAGCAGTTCTTC. Translation gives CASSTRTSGTPPYNEQFF.

This rearrangement joins TRBV6-5 to TRBJ1-5; D is unresolved. V dropped 2 bases and J dropped 0 bases, with 11 bases sitting between them. Germline-derived CDR1 and CDR2 are MNHEY and SVGAGI. The CDR3 consists of 16 residues. The CDR3 bases are TGTGCCAGCAGTTACGGGATCGGGGATAGCAATCAGCCCCAGCATTTT. Translated, it gives CASSYGIGDSNQPQHF.